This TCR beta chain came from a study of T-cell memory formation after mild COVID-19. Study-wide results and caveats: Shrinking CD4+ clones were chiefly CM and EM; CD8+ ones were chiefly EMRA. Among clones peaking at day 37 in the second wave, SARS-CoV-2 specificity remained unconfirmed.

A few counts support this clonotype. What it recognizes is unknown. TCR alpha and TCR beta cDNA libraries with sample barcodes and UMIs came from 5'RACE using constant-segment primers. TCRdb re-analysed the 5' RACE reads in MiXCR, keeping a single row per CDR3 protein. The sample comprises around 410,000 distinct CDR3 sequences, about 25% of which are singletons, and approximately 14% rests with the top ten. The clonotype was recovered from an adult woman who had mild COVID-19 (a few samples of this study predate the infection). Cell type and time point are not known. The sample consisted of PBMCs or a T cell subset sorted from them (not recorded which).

The CDR3 nucleotides are TGCGCCAGCAGGACCGGAGCTCTGAACACTGAAGCTTTCTTT. It encodes CASRTGALNTEAFF. The gene calls are TRBV5-1 and TRBJ1-1; D remains ambiguous. V lost 5 bases and J 0 bases, leaving 11 bases between the germline ends. This CDR3 has 14 residues. Per the germline V gene, CDR1 is SGHRS and CDR2 is YFSETQ.